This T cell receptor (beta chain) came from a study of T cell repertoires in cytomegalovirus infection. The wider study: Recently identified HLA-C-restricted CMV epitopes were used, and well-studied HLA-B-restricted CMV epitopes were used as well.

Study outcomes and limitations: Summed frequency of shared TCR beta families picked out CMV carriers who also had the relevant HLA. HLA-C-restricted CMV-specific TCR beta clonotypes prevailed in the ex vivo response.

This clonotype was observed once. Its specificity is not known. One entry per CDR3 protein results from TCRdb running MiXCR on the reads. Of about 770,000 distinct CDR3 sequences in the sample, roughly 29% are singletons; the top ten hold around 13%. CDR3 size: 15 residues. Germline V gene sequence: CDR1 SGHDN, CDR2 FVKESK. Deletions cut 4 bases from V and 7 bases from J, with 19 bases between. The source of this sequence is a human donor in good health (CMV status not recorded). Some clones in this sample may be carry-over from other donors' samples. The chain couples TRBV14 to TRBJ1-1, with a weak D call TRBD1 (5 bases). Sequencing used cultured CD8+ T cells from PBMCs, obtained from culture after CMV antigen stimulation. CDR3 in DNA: TGTGCCAGCAGCCGGGCCCGGGGCAGGGCGGTTGAAGCTTTCTTT. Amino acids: CASSRARGRAVEAFF.